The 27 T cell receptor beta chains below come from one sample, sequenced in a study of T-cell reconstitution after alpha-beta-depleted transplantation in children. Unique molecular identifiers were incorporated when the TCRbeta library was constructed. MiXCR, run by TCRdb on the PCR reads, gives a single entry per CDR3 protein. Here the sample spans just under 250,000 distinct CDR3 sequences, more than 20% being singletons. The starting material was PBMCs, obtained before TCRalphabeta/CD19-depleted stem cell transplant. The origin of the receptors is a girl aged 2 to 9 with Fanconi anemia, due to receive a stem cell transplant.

In nucleotides, the CDR3 is TGTGCCAGCACGTCGAGCGGGAGGGCGATGTCCTACAATGAGCAGTTCTTC. Translating it yields CASTSSGRAMSYNEQFF. V is TRBV12-3 or TRBV12-4 and J is TRBJ2-1, with 10 bases fitting TRBD2. After removal of 7 bases from V and 1 base from J, the junction contained 10 bases not matched to a gene. The CDR3 loop spans 17 amino acids.

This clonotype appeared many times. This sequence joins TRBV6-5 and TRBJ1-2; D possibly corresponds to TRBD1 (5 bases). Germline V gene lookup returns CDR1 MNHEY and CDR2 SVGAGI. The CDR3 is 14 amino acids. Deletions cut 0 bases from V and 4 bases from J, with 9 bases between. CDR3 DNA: TGTGCCAGCAGTTACTCCTACAGGCCCTATGGCTACACCTTC. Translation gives CASSYSYRPYGYTF.

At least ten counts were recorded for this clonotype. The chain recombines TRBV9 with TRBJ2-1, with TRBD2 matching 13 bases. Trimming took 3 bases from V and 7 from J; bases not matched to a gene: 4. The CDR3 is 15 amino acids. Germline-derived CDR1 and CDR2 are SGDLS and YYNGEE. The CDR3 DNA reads TGTGCCAGCAGCGGACTAGCGGGGGGCTGGAATGAGCAGTTCTTC. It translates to CASSGLAGGWNEQFF.

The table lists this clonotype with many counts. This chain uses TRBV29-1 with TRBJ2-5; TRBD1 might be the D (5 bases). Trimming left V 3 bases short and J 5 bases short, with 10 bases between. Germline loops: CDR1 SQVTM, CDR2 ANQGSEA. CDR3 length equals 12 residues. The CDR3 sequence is CSVDRAPETQYF. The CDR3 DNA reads TGCAGCGTTGACAGGGCCCCGGAGACCCAGTACTTC.

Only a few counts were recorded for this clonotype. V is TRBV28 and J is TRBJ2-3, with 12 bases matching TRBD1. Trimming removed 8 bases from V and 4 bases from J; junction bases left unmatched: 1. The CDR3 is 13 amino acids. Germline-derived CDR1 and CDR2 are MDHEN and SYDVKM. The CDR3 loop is CASGTGGSDTQYF. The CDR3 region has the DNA TGTGCCAGCGGGACAGGGGGCTCAGATACGCAGTATTTT.

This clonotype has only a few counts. The CDR3 coding sequence is TGTGCCAGCAGGGGCGGGAGGGGGGAGTACTTC. This gives the protein CASRGGRGEYF. The genes are TRBV28 and TRBJ2-7; 9 bases line up with TRBD2. V was clipped by 6 bases and J by 11 bases; unmatched bases: 5. The CDR3 has 11 amino acids. CDR1 and CDR2 (germline): MDHEN, SYDVKM. Full variable domain (outside the CDR3, taken from reference TRBV28 and TRBJ2-7): DVKVTQSSRYLVKRTGEKVFLECVQDMDHENMFWYRQDPGLGLRLIYFSYDVKMKEKGDIPEGYSVSREKKERFSLILESASTNQTSMYLCASRGGRGEYFGPGTRLTVT.

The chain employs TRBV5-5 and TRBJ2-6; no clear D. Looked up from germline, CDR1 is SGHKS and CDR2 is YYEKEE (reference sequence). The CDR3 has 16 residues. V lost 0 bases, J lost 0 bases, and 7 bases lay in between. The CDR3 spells CASSLDRNSGANVLTF. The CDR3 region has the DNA TGTGCCAGCAGCTTGGACCGGAACTCTGGGGCCAACGTCCTGACTTTC.

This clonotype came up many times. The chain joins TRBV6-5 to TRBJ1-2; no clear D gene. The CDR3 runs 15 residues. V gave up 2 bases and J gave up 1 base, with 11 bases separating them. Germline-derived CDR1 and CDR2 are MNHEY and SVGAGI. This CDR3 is CASSYGEQLNYGYTF. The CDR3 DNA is TGTGCCAGCAGTTACGGAGAACAGCTTAACTATGGCTACACCTTC.

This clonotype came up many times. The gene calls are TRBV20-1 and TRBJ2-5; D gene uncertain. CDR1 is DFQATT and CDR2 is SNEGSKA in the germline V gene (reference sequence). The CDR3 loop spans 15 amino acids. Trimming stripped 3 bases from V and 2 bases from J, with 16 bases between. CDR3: CSASQWPVPQETQYF. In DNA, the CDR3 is TGCAGTGCTAGTCAGTGGCCCGTACCTCAAGAGACCCAGTACTTC.

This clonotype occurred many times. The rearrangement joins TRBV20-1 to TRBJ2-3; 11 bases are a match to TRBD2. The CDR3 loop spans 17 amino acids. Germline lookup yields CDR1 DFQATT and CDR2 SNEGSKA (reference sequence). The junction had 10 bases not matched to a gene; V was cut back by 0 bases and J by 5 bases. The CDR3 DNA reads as TGCAGTGCTAGAGATGTAGGTAGCGGGAGGGCCGAAGATACGCAGTATTTT. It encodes CSARDVGSGRAEDTQYF.

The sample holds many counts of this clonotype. CDR3 loop: CASSLGSGTYEQYF. CDR3 nucleotides: TGTGCCAGCAGTTTAGGTAGCGGGACCTACGAGCAGTACTTC. This chain uses TRBV12-3 or TRBV12-4 with TRBJ2-7; 8 bases fit TRBD2. The V and J ends lost 1 base and 2 bases, in that order; junction bases with no gene match: 1. The CDR3 spans 14 residues.

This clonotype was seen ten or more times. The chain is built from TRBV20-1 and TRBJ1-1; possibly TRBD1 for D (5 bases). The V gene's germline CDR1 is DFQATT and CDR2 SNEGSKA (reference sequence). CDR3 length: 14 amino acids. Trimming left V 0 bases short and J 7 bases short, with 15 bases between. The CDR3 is CSAREGGGDSEAFF. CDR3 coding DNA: TGCAGTGCTAGAGAGGGCGGGGGGGATAGTGAAGCTTTCTTT.

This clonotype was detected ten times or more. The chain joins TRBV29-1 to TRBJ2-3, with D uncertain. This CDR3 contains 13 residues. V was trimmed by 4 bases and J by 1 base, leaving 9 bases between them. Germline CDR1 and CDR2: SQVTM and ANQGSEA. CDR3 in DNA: TGCAGCGTTGTAAACAGACGCACAGATACGCAGTATTTT. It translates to CSVVNRRTDTQYF.

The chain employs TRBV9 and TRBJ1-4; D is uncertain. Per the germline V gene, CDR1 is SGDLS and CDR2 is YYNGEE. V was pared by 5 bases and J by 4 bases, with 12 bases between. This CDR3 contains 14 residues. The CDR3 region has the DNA TGTGCCAGCAGTGAAGGACGGTTTAATGAAAAACTGTTTTTT. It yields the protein CASSEGRFNEKLFF.

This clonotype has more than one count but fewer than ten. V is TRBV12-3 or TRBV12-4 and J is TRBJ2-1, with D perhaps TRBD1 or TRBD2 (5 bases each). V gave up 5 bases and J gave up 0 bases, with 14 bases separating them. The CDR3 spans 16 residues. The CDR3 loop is CASSMGPLSSYNEQFF. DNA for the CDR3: TGTGCCAGCAGTATGGGACCCTTGAGCTCCTACAATGAGCAGTTCTTC.

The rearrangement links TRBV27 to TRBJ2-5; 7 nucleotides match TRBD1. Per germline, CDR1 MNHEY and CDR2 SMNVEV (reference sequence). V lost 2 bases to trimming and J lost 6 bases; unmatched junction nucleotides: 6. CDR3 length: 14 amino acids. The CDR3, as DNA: TGTGCCAGCAGTTTAAGGAACAGGGGTCAGACCCAGTACTTC. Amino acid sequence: CASSLRNRGQTQYF.

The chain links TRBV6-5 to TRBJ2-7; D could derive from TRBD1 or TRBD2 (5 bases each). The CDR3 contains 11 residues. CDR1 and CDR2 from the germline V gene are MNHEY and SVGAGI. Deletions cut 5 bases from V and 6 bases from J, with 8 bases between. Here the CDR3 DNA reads TGTGCCAGCAGTCGGGGCATCGAGCAGTACTTC. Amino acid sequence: CASSRGIEQYF.

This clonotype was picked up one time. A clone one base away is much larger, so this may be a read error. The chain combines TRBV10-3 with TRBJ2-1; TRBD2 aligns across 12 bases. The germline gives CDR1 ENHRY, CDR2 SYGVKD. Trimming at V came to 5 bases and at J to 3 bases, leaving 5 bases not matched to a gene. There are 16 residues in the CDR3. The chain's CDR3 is CAISLLAGGLYNEQFF. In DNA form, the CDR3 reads TGTGCCATCAGTTTACTAGCGGGGGGCCTCTACAATGAGCAGTTCTTC.

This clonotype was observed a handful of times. The CDR3 coding sequence is TGTGCCAGCAGTTACCCTACCTTGACCTACGAGCAGTACTTC. The encoded protein is CASSYPTLTYEQYF. The chain joins TRBV28 to TRBJ2-7; D unresolved. The V and J ends lost 4 bases and 2 bases respectively, with 12 bases between them. Germline CDR1 reads MDHEN; CDR2 reads SYDVKM. The CDR3 covers 14 residues.

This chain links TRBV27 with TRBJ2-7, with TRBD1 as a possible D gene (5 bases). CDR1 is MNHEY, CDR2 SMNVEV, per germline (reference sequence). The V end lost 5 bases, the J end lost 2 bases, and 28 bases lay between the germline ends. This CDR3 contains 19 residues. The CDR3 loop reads CASSKRQTLELGYAYEQYF. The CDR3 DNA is TGTGCCAGCAGTAAGCGACAGACCTTGGAGTTAGGGTACGCCTACGAGCAGTACTTC.

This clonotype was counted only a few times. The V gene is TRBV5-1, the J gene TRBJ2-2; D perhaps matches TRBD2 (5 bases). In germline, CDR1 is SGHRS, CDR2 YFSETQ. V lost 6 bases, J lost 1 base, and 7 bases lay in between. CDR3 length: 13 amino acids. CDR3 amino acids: CASNEGNTGELFF. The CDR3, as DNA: TGCGCCAGCAACGAGGGGAACACCGGGGAGCTGTTTTTT. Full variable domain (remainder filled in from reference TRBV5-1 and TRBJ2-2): KAGVTQTPRYLIKTRGQQVTLSCSPISGHRSVSWYQQTPGQGLQFLFEYFSETQRNKGNFPGRFSGRQFSNSRSEMNVSTLELGDSALYLCASNEGNTGELFFGEGSRLTVL.

The CDR3 loop is CSARVRGVGETQYF. CDR3 DNA sequence: TGCAGTGCTAGAGTCAGAGGGGTGGGTGAGACCCAGTACTTC. The chain couples TRBV20-1 to TRBJ2-5; the D gene could be TRBD1 or TRBD2 (5 bases each). Germline CDR1 and CDR2: DFQATT and SNEGSKA (reference sequence). CDR3 length: 14 residues. V was clipped by 1 base and J by 5 bases, with 14 bases between them.

CDR3 sequence (DNA): TGTGCCAGCAGCTCAGACCTCACCTACGAGCAGTACTTC. Amino acid sequence: CASSSDLTYEQYF. The gene calls are TRBV7-6 and TRBJ2-7; no clear D gene. CDR3 length: 13 residues. V was clipped by 4 bases and J by 2 bases, with 9 bases between them. The germline V gene encodes CDR1 SGHVS and CDR2 FNYEAQ.

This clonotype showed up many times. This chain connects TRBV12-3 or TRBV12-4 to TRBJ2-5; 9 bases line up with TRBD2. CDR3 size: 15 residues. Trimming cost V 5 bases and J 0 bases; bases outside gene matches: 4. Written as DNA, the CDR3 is TGTGCCAGCAGTCCCCGGACTAGCGACCAAGAGACCCAGTACTTC. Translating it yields CASSPRTSDQETQYF.

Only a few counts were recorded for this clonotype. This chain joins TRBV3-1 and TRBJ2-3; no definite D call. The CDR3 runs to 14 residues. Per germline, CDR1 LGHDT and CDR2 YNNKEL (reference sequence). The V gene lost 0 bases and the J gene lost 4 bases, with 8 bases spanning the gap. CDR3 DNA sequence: TGTGCCAGCAGCCAAGATGACCTAGCAGATACGCAGTATTTT. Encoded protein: CASSQDDLADTQYF.

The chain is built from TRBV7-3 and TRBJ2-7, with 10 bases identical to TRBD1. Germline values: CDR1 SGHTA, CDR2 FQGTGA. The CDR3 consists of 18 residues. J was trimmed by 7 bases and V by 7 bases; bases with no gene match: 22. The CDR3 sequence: CASIRDGDRGRWEREQYF. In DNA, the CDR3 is TGTGCCAGCATCCGGGACGGGGACAGGGGCCGATGGGAAAGGGAGCAGTACTTC.

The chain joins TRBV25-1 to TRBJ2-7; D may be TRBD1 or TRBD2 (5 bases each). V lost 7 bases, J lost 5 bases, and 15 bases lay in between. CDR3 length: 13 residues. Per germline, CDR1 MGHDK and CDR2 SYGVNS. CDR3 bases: TGTGCCAGCAACGAGTGGGGGAAACACGAGCAGTACTTC. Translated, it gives CASNEWGKHEQYF.